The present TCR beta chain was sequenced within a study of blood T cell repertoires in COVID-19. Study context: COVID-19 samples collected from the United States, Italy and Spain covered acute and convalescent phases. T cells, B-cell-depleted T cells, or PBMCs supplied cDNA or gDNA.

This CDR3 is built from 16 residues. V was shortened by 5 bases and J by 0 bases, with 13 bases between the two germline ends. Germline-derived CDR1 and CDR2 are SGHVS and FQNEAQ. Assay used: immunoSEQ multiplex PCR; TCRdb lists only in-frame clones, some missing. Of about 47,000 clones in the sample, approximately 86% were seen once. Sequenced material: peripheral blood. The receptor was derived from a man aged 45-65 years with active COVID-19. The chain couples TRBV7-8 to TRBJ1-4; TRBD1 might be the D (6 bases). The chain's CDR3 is CASSAYAGATNEKLFF. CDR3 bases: TGTGCCAGCAGCGCATATGCAGGGGCAACTAATGAAAAACTGTTTTTT.